Following are 27 T cell receptor beta chains from one sample sequenced in a study of T cells in Graves' hyperthyroidism and ophthalmopathy. Researchers amplified the TCR beta CDR3 regions from RNA transcripts. The HTBI set primed first-round TCR CDR3 RT-PCR. TCRdb reprocessed the multiplex PCR reads via MiXCR and lists one record per CDR3 protein. The sample lists nearly 600,000 distinct CDR3 sequences; roughly 14% were seen once. Sequencing input: blood. The origin of the receptors is a woman aged 25 to 39 with Graves' hyperthyroidism that later progressed to Graves' ophthalmopathy.

This clonotype was detected ten times or more. V is TRBV2 and J is TRBJ2-5; 8 nucleotides line up with TRBD1. Germline V gene sequence: CDR1 SNHLY, CDR2 FYNNEI. This CDR3 is 14 amino acids long. Trimming cost V 4 bases and J 7 bases; bases outside gene matches: 8. For the CDR3, the DNA is TGTGCCAGCAGTGGGACAGGGTCCCCCGGGACCCAGTACTTC. This sequence encodes CASSGTGSPGTQYF.

This clonotype was detected ten times or more. As DNA, the CDR3 is TGTGCCAGCTCACCACCGGATTCAGAAGAGACCCAGTACTTC. Residues: CASSPPDSEETQYF. This chain joins TRBV18 and TRBJ2-5, with D unclear. V lost 0 bases to trimming and J lost 3 bases, with 8 bases between them. From germline, CDR1 is KGHSH and CDR2 LQKENI. This CDR3 has 14 amino acids. The full variable domain, rest sourced from reference TRBV18 and TRBJ2-5, is NAGVMQNPRHLVRRRGQEARLRCSPMKGHSHVYWYRQLPEEGLKFMVYLQKENIIDESGMPKERFSAEFPKEGPSILRIQQVVRGDSAAYFCASSPPDSEETQYFGPGTRLLVL.

This clonotype was recorded at least ten times. The chain couples TRBV20-1 to TRBJ2-7; perhaps TRBD2 as D (7 bases). The CDR3 loop spans 14 amino acids. V lost 1 base, J lost 7 bases, and 17 bases lay in between. Germline CDR1 DFQATT, CDR2 SNEGSKA (reference sequence). The CDR3 region has the DNA TGCAGTGCTAGAGTCGCCGGGGGGCCGAGGGAGCAGTACTTC. This codes for CSARVAGGPREQYF.

The sample holds many counts of this clonotype. V and J are TRBV7-2 and TRBJ1-4; TRBD1 is a possible D gene (6 bases). V was cut by 4 bases and J by 8 bases, with 14 bases left in between. The germline CDR1 and CDR2 sequences are SGHTA and FQGNSA. The length of the CDR3 is 14 residues. CDR3 DNA: TGTGCCAGCAGCTCGCCGACAGGTGGGGAAAAACTGTTTTTT. Translated, it gives CASSSPTGGEKLFF.

This clonotype was seen more than once but under ten times. The chain couples TRBV29-1 to TRBJ1-5; 7 bases are a match to TRBD1. Per the germline V gene, CDR1 is SQVTM and CDR2 is ANQGSEA. This CDR3 has 15 residues. The junction had 11 bases not matched to a gene; V was cut back by 6 bases and J by 3 bases. This CDR3 is CSVSGTAGSNQPQHF. The CDR3 DNA reads TGCAGCGTGTCCGGGACAGCGGGATCCAATCAGCCCCAGCATTTT.

This clonotype was found many times. The CDR3 here is CASSLDWDTNNEQFF. CDR3 in DNA: TGTGCCAGCAGCTTAGACTGGGACACTAACAATGAGCAGTTCTTC. The chain employs TRBV7-2 and TRBJ2-1; TRBD1 is a possible D gene (6 bases). CDR1 is SGHTA, CDR2 FQGNSA, per germline. Trimming took off 1 base at V and 5 bases at J, with 12 bases between the two ends. The CDR3 is 15 amino acids.

This clonotype was detected many times. The rearrangement uses TRBV6-2 or TRBV6-3 and TRBJ2-7; 15 bases fit TRBD2. This CDR3 spans 16 amino acids. The V segment lost 8 bases and the J segment 3 bases; nucleotides outside the gene matches: 8. Germline V gives CDR1 MNHEY, CDR2 SVGEGT. The CDR3 DNA reads TGTGCCAGCGGTCCTCCGGGACTAGCGGGAGGCTACGAGCAGTACTTC. Protein sequence: CASGPPGLAGGYEQYF.

The chain has TRBV30 and TRBJ1-3; the D gene is possibly TRBD1 (6 bases). The CDR3 has 13 amino acids. Trimming took off 3 bases at V and 2 bases at J, with 8 bases between the two ends. Germline CDR1 GTSNPN, CDR2 SVGIG (reference sequence). The CDR3 is CAWRPGAGNTIYF. The CDR3 DNA sequence: TGTGCCTGGAGACCAGGGGCTGGAAACACCATATATTTT.

In this sample, this clonotype turned up many times. The rearrangement uses TRBV11-2 and TRBJ1-6, with TRBD1 matching over 9 bases. The CDR3 sequence is 18 residues long. Germline V gene lookup returns CDR1 SGHAT and CDR2 FQNNGV. Germline trimming cut 3 bases from V and 9 bases from J; bases unmatched to any gene: 15. The CDR3, as DNA: TGTGCCAGCAGCTTCGGGACAGGGTCCCTCCTCGTAGGTTCACCCCTCCACTTT. This codes for CASSFGTGSLLVGSPLHF.

A word on this clonotype: A read error is possible here, since a much larger clone lies one base away. V is TRBV30 and J is TRBJ2-1, with D tentatively TRBD1 (6 bases). Trimming pared 5 bases from V and 14 bases from J, leaving 13 bases between. This CDR3 is built from 10 residues. Germline V gene lookup returns CDR1 GTSNPN and CDR2 SVGIG (reference sequence). The CDR3, as DNA: TGTGCCTGGGGGGACATACCCGAGTTCTTC. Its protein product is CAWGDIPEFF.

This clonotype was seen more than once but under ten times. A much larger clone sits a single nucleotide away, making a read error possible. The chain has TRBV20-1 and TRBJ1-2; D gene ambiguous. V shed 3 bases and J shed 4 bases, with 21 bases lying between them. CDR1 DFQATT and CDR2 SNEGSKA come from the germline V gene (reference sequence). This CDR3 has 16 residues. CDR3 sequence: CSASWPVARVAYGYTF. CDR3 nucleotide sequence: TGCAGTGCTAGTTGGCCGGTTGCGAGGGTTGCCTATGGCTACACCTTC.

In this sample, this clonotype turned up a few times. V gene TRBV19 combines with J gene TRBJ2-7, with 12 nucleotides matching TRBD1. With 4 bases clipped from V and 3 bases from J, the junction kept 4 bases outside the gene matches. This CDR3 has 15 amino acids. Germline CDR1 reads LNHDA; CDR2 reads SQIVND (reference sequence). CDR3: CASSTGTGGGYEQYF. The CDR3 nucleotides are TGTGCCAGTAGTACAGGGACAGGGGGCGGCTACGAGCAGTACTTC. The full variable domain, completed using reference TRBV19 and TRBJ2-7, is DGGITQSPKYLFRKEGQNVTLSCEQNLNHDAMYWYRQDPGQGLRLIYYSQIVNDFQKGDIAEGYSVSREKKESFPLTVTSAQKNPTAFYLCASSTGTGGGYEQYFGPGTRLTVT.

This chain joins TRBV29-1 and TRBJ2-3; D tentatively reads TRBD1 or TRBD2 (5 bases each). Between the trimmed V and J ends, which lost 0 bases and 7 bases, there was a span of 14 bases. The CDR3 has 14 amino acids. The germline gives CDR1 SQVTM, CDR2 ANQGSEA. CDR3 bases: TGCAGCGTTGAAGATAATCCAGGGACGAATACGCAGTATTTT. This gives the protein CSVEDNPGTNTQYF.

This rearrangement joins TRBV2 to TRBJ2-1; no clear D gene. The CDR3 runs to 11 residues. The V gene's germline CDR1 is SNHLY and CDR2 FYNNEI. Trimming took off 4 bases at V and 11 bases at J, with 9 bases between the two ends. CDR3 coding DNA: TGTGCCAGCAGTGGAGACTTGAAGCAGTTCTTC. Protein: CASSGDLKQFF.

CDR3 amino acids: CASILTGGPPYEQYF. The CDR3 DNA sequence: TGTGCCAGCATCCTAACGGGGGGGCCCCCCTACGAGCAGTACTTC. V is TRBV6-1 and J is TRBJ2-7, with 8 nucleotides matching TRBD2. V was clipped by 7 bases and J by 2 bases; unmatched bases: 10. The V gene's germline CDR1 is MNHNS and CDR2 SASEGT. The CDR3 extends over 15 amino acids.

As concerns this clonotype: This may be a read error, as it is one base from a much larger clone. The gene calls are TRBV24-1 and TRBJ2-2; D is ambiguous. The germline gives CDR1 KGHDR, CDR2 SFDVKD. V was cut by 3 bases and J by 4 bases, with 17 bases left in between. The CDR3 extends over 17 amino acids. The CDR3 reads CATSDGGGLLITGELFF. As DNA, the CDR3 is TGTGCCACCAGTGATGGTGGCGGATTGCTTATCACCGGGGAGCTGTTTTTT.

This clonotype was observed at least ten times. The V and J genes are TRBV20-1 and TRBJ2-7; the match to TRBD2 covers 12 bases. Germline V CDR1 and CDR2: DFQATT, SNEGSKA (reference sequence). This CDR3 has 13 amino acids. V trimming: 5 bases; J trimming: 3 bases; junction bases outside the gene matches: 2. This chain's CDR3 is CSAPSGRDYEQYF. The CDR3 DNA follows: TGCAGTGCTCCTAGCGGGAGGGACTACGAGCAGTACTTC.

This clonotype has at least ten counts. The chain joins TRBV7-8 to TRBJ2-7; TRBD2 matches 12 bases. Looked up from germline, CDR1 is SGHVS and CDR2 is FQNEAQ. This CDR3 contains 13 residues. V trimming: 8 bases; J trimming: 7 bases; junction bases outside the gene matches: 6. CDR3 loop: CASEGLAGDEQYF. CDR3 sequence (DNA): TGTGCCAGCGAGGGACTAGCGGGTGATGAGCAGTACTTC.

This clonotype has a count of ten or more. The chain is built from TRBV30 and TRBJ1-6, with D hard to call. Trimming left V 5 bases short and J 9 bases short, with 14 bases between. The CDR3 sequence is 13 residues long. CDR1 is GTSNPN and CDR2 is SVGIG in the germline V gene (reference sequence). The CDR3, as DNA: TGTGCCTGGGGAGGAGCCCCCGGTTCACCCCTCCACTTT. Translated: CAWGGAPGSPLHF.

This clonotype was seen only a few times. V gene TRBV29-1 combines with J gene TRBJ1-1; D remains ambiguous. CDR1 is SQVTM, CDR2 ANQGSEA, per germline. The CDR3 spans 12 residues. Trimming left V 8 bases short and J 10 bases short, with 20 bases between. The CDR3 bases are TGCAGCATTGTTCGGCTGTCGAGTGGAGCTTTCTTT. Translation gives CSIVRLSSGAFF.

V gene TRBV4-2 combines with J gene TRBJ2-4, with 13 nucleotides matching TRBD2. The CDR3 runs to 17 residues. The V gene end was trimmed by 3 bases and the J gene end by 8 bases; junction bases not matched to a gene: 10. The germline V gene encodes CDR1 LGHNA and CDR2 YNFKEQ. The CDR3 here is CASSQPGTSGILDIQYF. CDR3 DNA: TGTGCCAGCAGCCAGCCCGGGACTAGCGGGATTCTGGACATTCAGTACTTC.

The table lists this clonotype with many counts. The chain combines TRBV6-5 with TRBJ2-3, with 10 positions matching TRBD2. This CDR3 spans 15 amino acids. The germline V gene has CDR1 MNHEY and CDR2 SVGAGI. V shed 0 bases, J shed 5 bases, and the junction held 2 bases outside the gene matches. CDR3 sequence reads: CASSYSSSGRDTQYF. The CDR3 DNA follows: TGTGCCAGCAGTTACTCTTCTAGCGGGAGAGATACGCAGTATTTT.

This clonotype was picked up many times. The CDR3 sequence is CASSLGPGGTGNTIYF. CDR3 nucleotides: TGTGCCAGCAGCTTAGGTCCAGGGGGTACTGGAAACACCATATATTTT. The chain joins TRBV7-6 to TRBJ1-3, with 7 bases fitting TRBD1. The CDR3 contains 16 residues. V lost 1 base, J lost 2 bases, and 5 bases stayed unmatched. CDR1 and CDR2 (germline): SGHVS, FNYEAQ.

Points on this clonotype: This clone may be a read error of a much larger clone one base away. V gene TRBV3-1 combines with J gene TRBJ1-2; the D is unclear. CDR3 length equals 12 residues. The germline gives CDR1 LGHDT, CDR2 YNNKEL (reference sequence). Trimming took 1 base from V and 8 from J, leaving 8 bases between them. The CDR3 DNA sequence: TGTGCCAGCAGCCAAGTTAACGCGGGCTACACCTTC. Translated, it gives CASSQVNAGYTF.

This clonotype was counted only a few times. The V gene is TRBV5-5, the J gene TRBJ2-7; TRBD2 aligns across 7 bases. Germline-derived CDR1 and CDR2 are SGHKS and YYEKEE (reference sequence). This CDR3 has 15 amino acids. J lost 3 bases, V lost 4 bases, and 10 bases had no gene match. CDR3 sequence reads: CASSLSGSESYEQYF. The CDR3 nucleotides read TGTGCCAGCAGCCTTAGCGGGTCTGAGAGCTACGAGCAGTACTTC. Looking up the rest from reference TRBV5-5 and TRBJ2-7 gives the full variable domain: DAGVTQSPTHLIKTRGQQVTLRCSPISGHKSVSWYQQVLGQGPQFIFQYYEKEERGRGNFPDRFSARQFPNYSSELNVNALLLGDSALYLCASSLSGSESYEQYFGPGTRLTVT.

This clonotype showed up just a few times. The chain has TRBV3-1 and TRBJ2-2; 9 bases are shared with TRBD2. Unmatched junction bases numbered 6, after V lost 6 bases and J lost 1 base. Germline V gene lookup returns CDR1 LGHDT and CDR2 YNNKEL (reference sequence). The CDR3 is made up of 16 amino acids. In nucleotides, the CDR3 is TGTGCCAGCAGTCAGGGAGCGGGAGGGAACACCGGGGAGCTGTTTTTT. Its translation: CASSQGAGGNTGELFF.

This clonotype has ten or more counts. The chain combines TRBV12-3 or TRBV12-4 with TRBJ1-5; D is unresolved. V was clipped by 4 bases and J by 0 bases, with 7 bases between them. The CDR3 loop spans 14 amino acids. CDR3 sequence reads: CASSSDFSNQPQHF. The CDR3 nucleotides read TGTGCCAGCAGTTCGGACTTTAGCAATCAGCCCCAGCATTTT.